Presented here are 18 T cell receptor beta chains from one specimen sequenced in a study of cytomegalovirus exposure and HLA in healthy donors. The PCR used 60 Vbeta and 13 Jbeta primers. Only in-frame clones appear in the TCRdb table, and some are missing; sequencing was by immunoSEQ multiplex PCR. The sample contains some 150,000 clones, approximately 80% of which appear only once. The specimen was PBMCs. These receptors all stem from a man in his forties or fifties in good health and CMV-seropositive.

The chain combines TRBV19 with TRBJ2-3; D remains ambiguous. CDR1 is LNHDA and CDR2 is SQIVND in the germline V gene (reference sequence). Trimming pared 5 bases from V and 1 base from J, leaving 13 bases between. This CDR3 comprises 15 residues. The CDR3 here is CASSPPELRTDTQYF. The CDR3, as DNA: TGTGCCAGTAGTCCCCCTGAGTTACGCACAGATACGCAGTATTTT.

About this clone itself: This sample also contains other DNA sequences that code for the same CDR3. The gene calls are TRBV9 and TRBJ2-3, with a possible D match to TRBD1 (5 bases). The germline V and J ends were trimmed by 0 bases and 1 base, with 9 bases remaining between them. Germline V gives CDR1 SGDLS, CDR2 YYNGEE. The CDR3 loop spans 15 amino acids. CDR3 in amino acids: CASSVGQGGTDTQYF. The DNA for the CDR3 is TGTGCCAGCAGCGTAGGTCAGGGCGGCACAGATACGCAGTATTTT.

In regard to this clone: The same CDR3 can be traced to other DNA sequences in this sample. The chain joins TRBV30 to TRBJ1-1, with D possibly matching TRBD1 (5 bases). V lost 0 bases, J lost 4 bases, and 9 bases lay in between. Germline V gives CDR1 GTSNPN, CDR2 SVGIG (reference sequence). The CDR3 totals 13 residues. The DNA for the CDR3 is TGTGCCTGGAGTGTGTGGGGGGGCACTGAAGCTTTCTTT. Translating it yields CAWSVWGGTEAFF.

This clone has just a few counts. The gene calls are TRBV4-2 and TRBJ2-5, with D possibly TRBD2 on 5 matching bases. Germline lookup yields CDR1 LGHNA and CDR2 YNFKEQ. This CDR3 region has 15 residues. V was cut by 1 base and J by 5 bases, with 14 bases left in between. The CDR3 sequence is CASSQAQSGEETQYF. In nucleotides, the CDR3 is TGTGCCAGCAGCCAAGCCCAGTCTGGGGAGGAGACCCAGTACTTC.

The rearrangement uses TRBV29-1 and TRBJ1-3; the D gene is possibly TRBD1 (6 bases). Germline-derived CDR1 and CDR2 are SQVTM and ANQGSEA. The CDR3 has 15 amino acids. V lost 7 bases to trimming and J lost 1 base, with 17 bases between them. The CDR3 region has the DNA TGCAGCGCCGAAACCGACAGGCGATCTGGAAACACCATATATTTT. This gives the protein CSAETDRRSGNTIYF.

In DNA form, the CDR3 reads TGTGCCAGCAGCCTTTGGGGAGGTGAAGCTTTCTTT. It codes for CASSLWGGEAFF. The chain joins TRBV7-2 to TRBJ1-1; no clear D. The CDR3 is 12 amino acids. V gave up 5 bases and J gave up 7 bases, with 11 bases separating them. CDR1 SGHTA and CDR2 FQGNSA come from the germline V gene.

The chain combines TRBV6-5 with TRBJ1-2; TRBD1 is a possible D gene (5 bases). This CDR3 region has 13 residues. Germline CDR1 is MNHEY and CDR2 is SVGAGI. Trimming removed 5 bases from V and 4 bases from J, with 11 bases in between. CDR3: CASSLKGLYGYTF. The DNA of the CDR3 is TGTGCCAGCAGTCTCAAGGGGCTCTATGGCTACACCTTC.

The chain recombines TRBV27 with TRBJ1-1, with D tentatively TRBD1 (5 bases). V was cut by 5 bases and J by 1 base, with 23 bases left in between. Germline V CDR1 and CDR2: MNHEY, SMNVEV (reference sequence). The length of the CDR3 is 18 residues. CDR3 sequence reads: CASSLPPPPGLTNTEAFF. For the CDR3, the DNA is TGTGCCAGCAGTCTCCCCCCTCCCCCGGGACTCACGAACACTGAAGCTTTCTTT.

The CDR3 coding sequence is TGTGCCATACAAAACTACGAGCAGTACTTC. This encodes CAIQNYEQYF. The chain carries TRBV28 and TRBJ2-7; no firm D call. The CDR3 totals 10 residues. The V gene lost 10 bases and the J gene lost 3 bases, with 7 bases spanning the gap. Germline lookup yields CDR1 MDHEN and CDR2 SYDVKM.

This chain connects TRBV6-5 to TRBJ1-6; 7 nucleotides line up with TRBD1. This CDR3 spans 15 amino acids. With 5 bases clipped from V and 9 bases from J, the junction kept 10 bases outside the gene matches. Per the germline V gene, CDR1 is MNHEY and CDR2 is SVGAGI. The CDR3, as DNA: TGTGCCAGCAGTAAAAGGGACAGTGGTCGTTCACCCCTCCACTTT. This sequence encodes CASSKRDSGRSPLHF.

V and J are TRBV19 and TRBJ1-4; D is ambiguous. This CDR3 spans 17 amino acids. Per the germline V gene, CDR1 is LNHDA and CDR2 is SQIVND (reference sequence). Trimming took 0 bases from V and 5 from J, leaving 16 bases between them. The CDR3 DNA follows: TGTGCCAGTAGTATAGATCCCAGTCAACGGGGAAATGAAAAACTGTTTTTT. It codes for CASSIDPSQRGNEKLFF.

CDR3 residues: CASSLMIAGETQYF. In DNA form, the CDR3 reads TGTGCCAGCAGCTTGATGATAGCGGGAGAGACCCAGTACTTC. The rearrangement joins TRBV7-9 to TRBJ2-5; 7 bases match TRBD2. The CDR3 spans 14 residues. Germline CDR1 SEHNR, CDR2 FQNEAQ (reference sequence). The V and J ends lost 3 bases and 4 bases, in that order; junction bases with no gene match: 5.

V and J are TRBV29-1 and TRBJ2-1; D might be TRBD2 (5 bases). Germline V gene data show CDR1 as SQVTM and CDR2 as ANQGSEA. V was clipped by 6 bases and J by 2 bases, with 11 bases between them. The CDR3 is made up of 13 amino acids. CDR3 sequence reads: CSVIANAYNEQFF. CDR3 DNA: TGCAGCGTGATAGCGAATGCCTACAATGAGCAGTTCTTC.

The chain recombines TRBV28 with TRBJ2-5; 8 nucleotides line up with TRBD2. This CDR3 is 14 amino acids long. V lost 3 bases and J lost 2; bases outside the gene matches: 2. Looked up from germline, CDR1 is MDHEN and CDR2 is SYDVKM. The CDR3 region has the DNA TGTGCCAGCAGTTTTCGGGGGGGACAAGAGACCCAGTACTTC. Its protein is CASSFRGGQETQYF.

The V and J genes are TRBV5-1 and TRBJ2-3; TRBD1 matches at 10 bases. CDR1 and CDR2 (germline): SGHRS, YFSETQ. CDR3 length equals 14 residues. V gave up 7 bases and J gave up 2 bases; unmatched junction bases: 4. The CDR3 DNA reads as TGCGCCAGCGGGGGACAGGGGAACACAGATACGCAGTATTTT. Translating gives CASGGQGNTDTQYF.

The CDR3 DNA reads TGTGCCAGCAGCTATTCAGGGCGAAGGGGAATGGGTCAGCCCCAGCATTTT. Encoded protein: CASSYSGRRGMGQPQHF. The chain has TRBV7-9 and TRBJ1-5, with TRBD1 as a possible D gene (5 bases). CDR1 is SEHNR, CDR2 FQNEAQ, per germline (reference sequence). The CDR3 length is 17 residues. Trimming pared 4 bases from V and 6 bases from J, leaving 22 bases between.

In its sample, this clone was seen a few times. The chain employs TRBV27 and TRBJ2-1; tentatively, D is TRBD1 (6 bases). This CDR3 spans 16 amino acids. The germline gives CDR1 MNHEY, CDR2 SMNVEV (reference sequence). The ends were cut back, 0 bases at V and 3 bases at J, with 12 bases in the middle. The CDR3 DNA reads as TGTGCCAGCAGTTTATCGGGACAATACTTCTACAATGAGCAGTTCTTC. Its protein is CASSLSGQYFYNEQFF.

The V and J genes are TRBV28 and TRBJ2-7; 10 bases agree with TRBD1. The junction had 9 bases not matched to a gene; V was cut back by 5 bases and J by 5 bases. CDR1 and CDR2 (germline): MDHEN, SYDVKM. The CDR3 has 15 residues. CDR3 loop: CASSPPGQGNHEQYF. Here the CDR3 DNA reads TGTGCCAGCAGTCCGCCGGGACAGGGGAACCACGAGCAGTACTTC.